This entry lists 29 T cell receptor beta chains sequenced from one sample in a study of T cell clonality in common variable immunodeficiency. Only in-frame clones appear in the TCRdb table, and some are missing; sequencing was by immunoSEQ multiplex PCR. The repertoire consists of 40,000 to 45,000 clones, none detected only once. Source material: peripheral blood mononuclear cells. All receptors come from a person aged 18-70 years in good health.

Many counts were recorded for this clone. The read terminates 3 residues before the CDR3 end, so the remaining end is supplied by the germline J gene. V is TRBV20-1 and J is TRBJ2-7, with TRBD2 as a possible D gene (7 bases). Trimming took 5 bases from V and 0 from J, leaving 14 bases between them. The CDR3 consists of 14 residues. Germline CDR1 is DFQATT and CDR2 is SNEGSKA (reference sequence). The CDR3 reads CSARSGGHSYEQYF. The CDR3 DNA, read in part, is TGCAGTGCTCGGTCCGGGGGGCACTCCTACGAG.

This clone showed up many times. The read comes to an end 3 residues before the CDR3 does, leaving the germline J gene to fill in the end. The chain has TRBV3-1 (or the pseudogene TRBV3-2) and TRBJ1-1, with D tentatively TRBD1 (5 bases). The CDR3 has 16 amino acids. V shed 4 bases and J shed 0 bases, with 15 bases lying between them. Germline V gene sequence: CDR1 LGHDT, CDR2 YNNKEL (reference sequence). The CDR3 bases that were read are TGTGCCAGCAGCCCCCCCCCTACAGGAGTGAACACTGAA. Amino acids: CASSPPPTGVNTE. The whole CDR3 region reads CASSPPPTGVNTEAFF.

Many counts were recorded for this clone. The read ends 3 residues early relative to the CDR3; the germline J gene fills the gap. The chain carries TRBV20-1 and TRBJ2-2; TRBD1 matches 11 bases. V trimming: 3 bases; J trimming: 7 bases; junction bases outside the gene matches: 7. Germline CDR1 DFQATT, CDR2 SNEGSKA (reference sequence). The CDR3 is 15 amino acids. CDR3 DNA (partial): TGCAGTGCTAGGGGGGACAGGGGGGAGAGCGGGGAG. Translation gives CSARGDRGESGE. The full CDR3 protein reads CSARGDRGESGELFF.

This clone has a count of ten or more. The read ends 3 residues early relative to the CDR3; the germline J gene fills the gap. The genes are TRBV12-3 or TRBV12-4 and TRBJ1-2; 9 nucleotides align to TRBD1. Trimming removed 5 bases from V and 4 bases from J; junction bases left unmatched: 5. CDR3 length: 14 amino acids. The DNA read from the CDR3 is TGTGCCAGCAGTGTCGACAGGGGGTCCTATGGC. Protein product: CASSVDRGSYG. The entire CDR3 protein is CASSVDRGSYGYTF.

This clone was seen ten or more times. The read gets to within 3 residues of the CDR3 end, and the germline J gene fills in the rest. This chain joins TRBV5-1 and TRBJ1-4; the match to TRBD1 covers 7 bases. Germline assignment: CDR1 SGHRS and CDR2 YFSETQ. The CDR3 is made up of 14 amino acids. V was pared by 4 bases and J by 5 bases, with 5 bases of the junction left unmatched. The CDR3 bases that were read are TGCGCCAGCAGCCCGGCAGGGGGGAATGAAAAA. It translates to CASSPAGGNEK. The entire CDR3 protein is CASSPAGGNEKLFF.

The sample holds many counts of this clone. The read comes to an end 3 residues before the CDR3 does, leaving the germline J gene to fill in the end. J is TRBJ2-1 and V is TRBV9; D perhaps matches TRBD1 (5 bases). CDR1 is SGDLS, CDR2 YYNGEE, per germline. The CDR3 length is 12 residues. Deletions cut 0 bases from V and 9 bases from J, with 7 bases between. The chain's CDR3 is CASSVAQGEQFF. CDR3 DNA, as far as it was read: TGTGCCAGCAGCGTAGCTCAGGGTGAG. Drawing the rest from reference TRBV9 and TRBJ2-1, the complete variable domain is DSGVTQTPKHLITATGQRVTLRCSPRSGDLSVYWYQQSLDQGLQFLIQYYNGEERAKGNILERFSAQQFPDLHSELNLSSLELGDSALYFCASSVAQGEQFFGPGTRLTVL.

This clone appeared many times. The read is 3 residues too short to cover the CDR3 end, so that end is filled in from the germline J gene. The chain employs TRBV20-1 and TRBJ2-7; 10 bases agree with TRBD2. Germline V gives CDR1 DFQATT, CDR2 SNEGSKA (reference sequence). This CDR3 is built from 15 residues. V shed 0 bases, J shed 5 bases, and the junction held 7 bases outside the gene matches. The sequenced CDR3 bases are TGCAGTGCTAGAGATCTAGCGGGAGAGATCCACGAG. This translates into CSARDLAGEIHE. The whole CDR3 sequence is CSARDLAGEIHEQYF.

Ten or more counts support this clone. The read gets to within 3 residues of the CDR3 end, and the germline J gene fills in the rest. The V call is TRBV5-6, the J call TRBJ1-1; 8 nucleotides align to TRBD1. The V gene end was trimmed by 5 bases and the J gene end by 5 bases; junction bases not matched to a gene: 8. Germline V lookup: CDR1 SGHDT, CDR2 YYEEEE. The CDR3 sequence is 14 residues long. Incomplete CDR3 DNA: TGTGCCAGCAGGAAACAGGGGGTAGGGACTGAA. Its protein is CASRKQGVGTE. In full, the CDR3 is CASRKQGVGTEAFF. The variable domain in full, completed from reference TRBV5-6 and TRBJ1-1, reads DAGVTQSPTHLIKTRGQQVTLRCSPKSGHDTVSWYQQALGQGPQFIFQYYEEEERQRGNFPDRFSGHQFPNYSSELNVNALLLGDSALYLCASRKQGVGTEAFFGQGTRLTVV.

This clone was found many times. One end of the junction does not line up with germline, which may come from a read error. The read ends 3 residues early relative to the CDR3; the germline J gene fills the gap. V usage is TRBV4-2 and J usage is TRBJ2-7, with D perhaps matching TRBD2 (7 bases). The CDR3 runs 15 residues. Per germline, CDR1 LGHNA and CDR2 YNFKEQ. The CDR3 spells CASSYEGGPIYEQYF. CDR3 bases read: TGCGCCAGCAGCTATGAGGGGGGGCCAATCTACGAG.

This clone was seen at least ten times. Sequencing ends 3 residues short of the CDR3 end; the germline J gene provides the rest. This chain connects TRBV10-3 to TRBJ2-1; 10 positions match TRBD2. The CDR3 is 19 amino acids. J was trimmed by 7 bases and V by 0 bases; bases with no gene match: 15. Per the germline V gene, CDR1 is ENHRY and CDR2 is SYGVKD. CDR3 DNA (partial): TGTGCCATCAGTGAGTCGAGGAGGAGCGGGGGGGCCTATACTAATGAG. It codes for CAISESRRSGGAYTNE. In full, the CDR3 reads CAISESRRSGGAYTNEQFF.

This clone was counted at least ten times. The read falls 3 residues short of the CDR3 end, and the missing part is taken from the germline J gene. The V call is TRBV5-6, the J call TRBJ2-4, with 8 positions matching TRBD1. The junction had 2 bases not matched to a gene; V was cut back by 3 bases and J by 3 bases. The CDR3 length is 14 residues. The V gene's germline CDR1 is SGHDT and CDR2 YYEEEE. CDR3 bases read: TGTGCCAGCAGCTCGACAGGGGACAAAAACATT. It is translated as CASSSTGDKNI. The CDR3, in full, reads CASSSTGDKNIQYF.

This clone was recorded at least ten times. The CDR3 is cut off 3 residues early in the read; its end comes from the germline J gene. V usage is TRBV12-3 or TRBV12-4 and J usage is TRBJ1-3, with D perhaps TRBD1 (6 bases). V shed 5 bases and J shed 4 bases, with 21 bases lying between them. This CDR3 spans 17 amino acids. This CDR3 reads CASSPGGGASRGNTIYF. Partial CDR3 DNA: TGTGCCAGCAGTCCGGGAGGGGGGGCATCACGAGGAAACACC.

This clone appeared many times. The read terminates 3 residues ahead of where the CDR3 ends, so the germline J gene completes it. The chain is built from TRBV6-1 and TRBJ1-1, with 8 bases aligning to TRBD1. Germline V gene data show CDR1 as MNHNS and CDR2 as SASEGT. CDR3 length equals 14 residues. With V trimmed by 0 bases and J by 7 bases, 4 bases remained unmatched. CDR3 bases read: TGTGCCAGCAGTGAAGCTGGGACAGGAGATGAA. Translation gives CASSEAGTGDE. The full CDR3 protein is CASSEAGTGDEAFF.

In its sample, this clone was seen many times. The DNA ends 3 residues before the CDR3 does, and the rest of the CDR3 is filled in from the germline J gene. The chain carries TRBV30 and TRBJ1-5, with a possible D match to TRBD1 (5 bases). Germline CDR1 reads GTSNPN; CDR2 reads SVGIG (reference sequence). This CDR3 is 13 amino acids long. Trimming removed 2 bases from V and 7 bases from J, with 12 bases in between. CDR3 amino acids: CAWSRGEGQPQHF. CDR3 DNA (partial): TGTGCCTGGAGTCGGGGGGAGGGCCAGCCC.

This clone appeared many times. Read sequence stops 3 residues before the CDR3 end, and the germline J gene provides the missing end. This chain links TRBV2 with TRBJ2-3, with 13 bases identical to TRBD2. With V trimmed by 6 bases and J by 5 bases, 5 bases remained unmatched. Germline values: CDR1 SNHLY, CDR2 FYNNEI. This CDR3 contains 15 residues. The DNA read from the CDR3 is TGTGCCAGCAGACTACTAGCGGGGGGGGAAGATACG. Encoded protein: CASRLLAGGEDT. The entire CDR3 is CASRLLAGGEDTQYF.

This clone has more than one count but fewer than ten. The missing CDR3 end, 3 residues past where the read stops, is filled in from the germline J gene. This chain links TRBV5-1 with TRBJ1-1; maybe TRBD1 (6 bases). CDR1 and CDR2 from the germline V gene are SGHRS and YFSETQ. This CDR3 contains 16 residues. Between the trimmed V and J ends, which lost 5 bases and 3 bases, there was a span of 20 bases. The CDR3 here is CASRPSPGRGHTEAFF. The sequenced part of the CDR3 DNA is TGCGCCAGCAGGCCATCCCCCGGGCGGGGGCACACTGAA. Full variable domain (remainder filled in from reference TRBV5-1 and TRBJ1-1): KAGVTQTPRYLIKTRGQQVTLSCSPISGHRSVSWYQQTPGQGLQFLFEYFSETQRNKGNFPGRFSGRQFSNSRSEMNVSTLELGDSALYLCASRPSPGRGHTEAFFGQGTRLTVV.

This clone was seen many times. The sequence runs out 3 residues before the end of the CDR3; the remainder is reconstructed from the germline J gene. V usage is TRBV10-3 and J usage is TRBJ1-1, with D possibly TRBD1 on 5 matching bases. There are 15 residues in the CDR3. Germline V gene sequence: CDR1 ENHRY, CDR2 SYGVKD. V shed 0 bases and J shed 4 bases, with 12 bases lying between them. The CDR3 loop is CAISESGGRGTEAFF. CDR3 DNA, as far as it was read: TGTGCCATCAGTGAGTCTGGGGGGAGGGGCACTGAA.

This clone was counted at least ten times. Partial CDR3 DNA: TGCAGCGTGATCCCGCTCGAGCAGGGTCGCCCCTACGAG. Amino acid sequence: CSVIPLEQGRPYE. The whole CDR3 reads CSVIPLEQGRPYEQYF. The V gene is TRBV29-1, the J gene TRBJ2-7; the D gene is possibly TRBD1 (5 bases). The read ends 3 residues early relative to the CDR3; the germline J gene fills the gap. This CDR3 region has 16 residues. Trimming left V 6 bases short and J 2 bases short, with 23 bases between. CDR1 is SQVTM, CDR2 ANQGSEA, per germline.

In its sample, this clone was seen many times. A read error may be the cause here, since a much bigger clone is one base away. The sequenced CDR3 bases are TGTGCCAGCAGCTTGGGGGGAGGCAATCAGCCC. Translating gives CASSLGGGNQP. The entire CDR3 protein reads CASSLGGGNQPQHF. This chain joins TRBV7-2 and TRBJ1-5; D is possibly TRBD1 (5 bases). The missing CDR3 end, 3 residues past where the read stops, is filled in from the germline J gene. The germline CDR1 and CDR2 sequences are SGHTA and FQGNSA. V lost 3 bases and J 2 bases, leaving 8 bases between the germline ends. This CDR3 contains 14 residues.

This clone was observed at least ten times. The CDR3 is cut off 3 residues early in the read; its end comes from the germline J gene. This chain joins TRBV5-1 and TRBJ2-5; perhaps TRBD2 as D (5 bases). The germline V gene has CDR1 SGHRS and CDR2 YFSETQ. The CDR3 extends over 12 amino acids. V was trimmed by 4 bases and J by 5 bases, leaving 9 bases between them. The sequenced part of the CDR3 DNA is TGCGCCAGCAGCCGGACGGGGGAGACC. It codes for CASSRTGET. The complete CDR3 reads CASSRTGETQYF.

The sample holds many counts of this clone. The read ends 3 residues before the CDR3 terminus; that terminus is restored from the germline J gene. The V call is TRBV28, the J call TRBJ2-1; possibly TRBD1 for D (6 bases). The germline gives CDR1 MDHEN, CDR2 SYDVKM. V was trimmed by 5 bases and J by 4 bases, leaving 15 bases between them. The CDR3 loop spans 15 amino acids. The CDR3 spells CASSPLQTGYNEQFF. The CDR3 DNA, read in part, is TGTGCCAGCAGTCCACTCCAAACAGGGTACAATGAG.

In this sample, this clone turned up many times. The CDR3 is cut off 3 residues early in the read; its end comes from the germline J gene. V and J are TRBV2 and TRBJ1-2; the match to TRBD1 covers 8 bases. V was pared by 7 bases and J by 6 bases, with 10 bases of the junction left unmatched. This CDR3 spans 14 amino acids. Germline-derived CDR1 and CDR2 are SNHLY and FYNNEI. The CDR3 is CASTATTGVNGYTF. CDR3 DNA, as far as it was read: TGTGCCAGCACTGCCACGACAGGGGTAAATGGC.

This clone was seen repeatedly, ten times or more. The CDR3 goes on 3 residues after the read ends, and that part is filled in from the germline J gene. The V gene is TRBV4-1, the J gene TRBJ2-1; 7 positions match TRBD2. Germline CDR1 reads MGHRA; CDR2 reads YSYEKL. V lost 4 bases to trimming and J lost 6 bases; unmatched junction nucleotides: 6. This CDR3 has 14 amino acids. The CDR3 bases that were read are TGCGCCAGCAGCCGCGGGGAGGGTTTCAATGAG. Encoded protein: CASSRGEGFNE. The full CDR3 protein reads CASSRGEGFNEQFF.

In this sample, this clone turned up many times. The read ends 3 residues before the CDR3 terminus; that terminus is restored from the germline J gene. This chain joins TRBV29-1 and TRBJ1-1; D perhaps matches TRBD1 (6 bases). The CDR3 consists of 14 residues. Deletions cut 6 bases from V and 5 bases from J, with 19 bases between. The germline V gene has CDR1 SQVTM and CDR2 ANQGSEA. The sequenced CDR3 bases are TGCAGCGTATCCGAACAGGGACCGATAACTGAA. It is translated as CSVSEQGPITE. The whole CDR3 protein is CSVSEQGPITEAFF.

This clone was recorded a few times. The DNA ends 3 residues before the CDR3 does, and the rest of the CDR3 is filled in from the germline J gene. J is TRBJ1-1 and V is TRBV7-9; possibly TRBD1 for D (5 bases). Germline V gives CDR1 SEHNR, CDR2 FQNEAQ (reference sequence). Trimming stripped 6 bases from V and 1 base from J, with 15 bases between. The CDR3 has 15 amino acids. The CDR3 here is CASSPTRQTNTEAFF. CDR3 DNA, as far as it was read: TGTGCCAGCAGTCCCACCCGACAGACGAACACTGAA.

This clone was detected ten times or more. The DNA ends 3 residues before the CDR3 does, and the rest of the CDR3 is filled in from the germline J gene. This chain connects TRBV9 to TRBJ2-7; a weak D match, TRBD2 (7 bases). V dropped 4 bases and J dropped 2 bases, with 19 bases sitting between them. Germline assignment: CDR1 SGDLS and CDR2 YYNGEE. The CDR3 sequence is 16 residues long. The CDR3 is CASSPRGGTATYEQYF. The part of the CDR3 DNA that was read is TGTGCCAGCAGCCCTAGGGGGGGGACGGCAACCTACGAG.

This clone was seen many times. The read stops 3 residues short of the end of the CDR3; the missing end is completed from the germline J gene. The chain has TRBV7-6 and TRBJ2-5; tentative D call: TRBD1 (6 bases). Germline CDR1 is SGHVS and CDR2 is FNYEAQ. The CDR3 contains 16 residues. Deletions cut 1 base from V and 5 bases from J, with 17 bases between. The sequenced CDR3 bases are TGTGCCAGCAGCTTAGAGTCGGGACATCTTATGGAGACC. Encoded protein: CASSLESGHLMET. The CDR3 as a whole reads CASSLESGHLMETQYF.

This clone was recorded at least ten times. The read terminates 3 residues before the CDR3 end, so the remaining end is supplied by the germline J gene. This rearrangement joins TRBV7-9 to TRBJ2-2; no reliable D call. Trimming removed 9 bases from V and 0 bases from J, with 8 bases in between. Germline CDR1 SEHNR, CDR2 FQNEAQ (reference sequence). This CDR3 has 13 residues. The covered CDR3 bases are TGTGCCAGGTCCACAGCGAACACCGGGGAG. This sequence encodes CARSTANTGE. The full CDR3 protein is CARSTANTGELFF. The entire variable domain, with the rest obtained from reference TRBV7-9 and TRBJ2-2, is as follows: DTGVSQNPRHKITKRGQNVTFRCDPISEHNRLYWYRQTLGQGPEFLTYFQNEAQLEKSRLLSDRFSAERPKGSFSTLEIQRTEQGDSAMYLCARSTANTGELFFGEGSRLTVL.

This clone has a count of ten or more. The read ends 3 residues early relative to the CDR3; the germline J gene fills the gap. V usage is TRBV7-9 and J usage is TRBJ1-2; D gene unclear. From germline, CDR1 is SEHNR and CDR2 FQNEAQ (reference sequence). V dropped 2 bases and J dropped 4 bases, with 11 bases sitting between them. CDR3 length equals 14 residues. Incomplete CDR3 DNA: TGTGCCAGCAGCTTATTATCCGGTTTCTATGGC. Translating gives CASSLLSGFYG. The full CDR3 is CASSLLSGFYGYTF.